The 11 T cell receptor beta chains below were found in one sample sequenced in a study of blood T cell repertoires in COVID-19. Measured with immunoSEQ multiplex PCR; TCRdb has only the in-frame clones, and not every one. The profile shows some 270,000 clones, approximately 83% of them singletons. The sample comprised PBMCs or T cells enriched from blood (not recorded which). These receptors were obtained from a man between 50 and 59 years old who had recovered from COVID-19.

CDR3 loop: CASSQLTGPNEKLFF. The CDR3 DNA sequence: TGTGCCAGCAGTCAGCTAACAGGACCCAATGAAAAACTGTTTTTT. V and J are TRBV28 and TRBJ1-4; TRBD1 might be the D (5 bases). Per germline, CDR1 MDHEN and CDR2 SYDVKM. Trimming removed 5 bases at V and 5 bases at J, with 15 bases between. There are 15 residues in the CDR3.

CDR3 nucleotide sequence: TGTGCCAGCAGCTCCCAGACAGGCTCTGGGGCCAACGTCCTGACTTTC. This sequence encodes CASSSQTGSGANVLTF. This rearrangement joins TRBV7-6 to TRBJ2-6; D possibly corresponds to TRBD1 (6 bases). CDR3 length equals 16 residues. Germline CDR1 SGHVS, CDR2 FNYEAQ. The V end lost 4 bases, the J end lost 0 bases, and 10 bases lay between the germline ends.

This chain uses TRBV19 with TRBJ1-1, with D possibly being TRBD1 (5 bases). Germline CDR1 reads LNHDA; CDR2 reads SQIVND (reference sequence). The CDR3 is 12 amino acids. With 8 bases removed from V and 4 bases from J, the gap between germline ends came to 11 bases. Here the CDR3 DNA reads TGTGCCAGTCGTCCCGGGGGCACTGAAGCTTTCTTT. Residues: CASRPGGTEAFF.

The J gene is TRBJ1-2, the V gene TRBV28; a weak D match, TRBD1 (5 bases). Per the germline V gene, CDR1 is MDHEN and CDR2 is SYDVKM. V lost 0 bases to trimming and J lost 2 bases, with 7 bases between them. This CDR3 is 14 amino acids long. Here the CDR3 DNA reads TGTGCCAGCAGTTTATGGCGGGGCAACTATGGCTACACCTTC. Translation: CASSLWRGNYGYTF.

The chain has TRBV19 and TRBJ1-2; D perhaps matches TRBD1 (5 bases). The V end was cut by 1 base, the J end by 7 bases, with 13 bases between. CDR3 size: 14 residues. The germline V gene encodes CDR1 LNHDA and CDR2 SQIVND (reference sequence). CDR3 bases: TGTGCCAGTAGTATAGGTGGGCAGGGTAGTGGCTACACCTTC. Encoded protein: CASSIGGQGSGYTF.

This chain connects TRBV28 to TRBJ2-7, with D perhaps matching TRBD1 (5 bases). The V and J ends lost 4 bases and 3 bases respectively, with 10 bases between them. This CDR3 contains 13 residues. Germline values: CDR1 MDHEN, CDR2 SYDVKM. The DNA for the CDR3 is TGTGCCAGCAGTTCGACAGACCTCTACGAGCAGTACTTC. Translating gives CASSSTDLYEQYF.

The J gene is TRBJ2-3, the V gene TRBV27, with D possibly matching TRBD1 (6 bases). The germline V and J ends were trimmed by 4 bases and 2 bases, with 10 bases remaining between them. CDR1 and CDR2 from the germline V gene are MNHEY and SMNVEV (reference sequence). The CDR3 is made up of 14 amino acids. DNA of the CDR3: TGTGCCAGCAGTTGGGGACAAGCCACAGATACGCAGTATTTT. Encoded protein: CASSWGQATDTQYF.

This clone was seen a handful of times. This sequence joins TRBV6-5 and TRBJ2-3; D is unclear. Trimming shortened V by 2 bases and J by 4 bases, and 13 bases separated the two germline ends. The CDR3 has 15 residues. Germline lookup yields CDR1 MNHEY and CDR2 SVGAGI. CDR3 nucleotide sequence: TGTGCCAGCAGTTACGCCGCTAGAGGCGCAGATACGCAGTATTTT. Its translation: CASSYAARGADTQYF.

In nucleotides, the CDR3 is TGTGCCACCACCCCGACTAGCGGGGGAAACTCCTACAATGAGCAGTTCTTC. The encoded protein is CATTPTSGGNSYNEQFF. The V gene is TRBV10-3, the J gene TRBJ2-1, with TRBD2 matching 12 bases. Germline V gene data show CDR1 as ENHRY and CDR2 as SYGVKD. The CDR3 is 17 amino acids. Unmatched junction bases numbered 10, after V lost 10 bases and J lost 0 bases.

The rearrangement links TRBV7-9 to TRBJ2-1; TRBD2 aligns across 9 bases. Trimming at V came to 3 bases and at J to 3 bases, leaving 3 bases not matched to a gene. Germline V gives CDR1 SEHNR, CDR2 FQNEAQ (reference sequence). This CDR3 spans 15 amino acids. The CDR3 bases are TGTGCCAGCAGCTTTGGACTAGCGAACTACAATGAGCAGTTCTTC. Translated, it gives CASSFGLANYNEQFF.

The V call is TRBV5-4, the J call TRBJ2-5; tentative D call: TRBD2 (7 bases). The CDR3 runs to 19 residues. Germline V CDR1 and CDR2: SGHNT, YYREEE (reference sequence). Trimming removed 5 bases at V and 5 bases at J, with 31 bases between. CDR3 nucleotides: TGTGCCAGCAGATCCTATGGGGGCGGGGGCACACCTCGGGTGGAGACCCAGTACTTC. Residues: CASRSYGGGGTPRVETQYF.